The rows below give T cell receptor beta chains drawn from one sample of a study of T cells after yellow fever vaccination. TCRdb called the 5' RACE reads again in MiXCR, with one record for every CDR3 protein. Among 250,000 or so distinct CDR3 sequences listed, approximately 6.8% were seen once. This specimen consisted of CD4+ T cells sorted from PBMCs, obtained on the day of the yellow fever booster vaccination. The receptors stem from a man between 25 and 39 years old who received the YFV17D yellow fever vaccine. Both conserved end residues are part of each CDR3. Fields, in order: V gene, D gene, clone size, J gene, CDR3 protein, CDR3 DNA. A D gene is named only where the DNA matches it firmly. The listing skips clone size in some rows; elsewhere it reads once, few, many or a size class.

V gene: TRBV3-1; D gene: .; clone size: .; J gene: TRBJ2-1; CDR3 protein: CASSLLGNEQFF; CDR3 DNA: TGTGCCAGCAGCCTTTTGGGGAATGAGCAGTTCTTC
V gene: TRBV19; D gene: .; clone size: .; J gene: TRBJ2-2; CDR3 protein: CAGSKASGELFF; CDR3 DNA: TGTGCCGGTAGTAAAGCCAGCGGGGAGCTGTTTTTT
V gene: TRBV3-1; D gene: TRBD2; clone size: many; J gene: TRBJ2-7; CDR3 protein: CASSQGFSGGFYEQYF; CDR3 DNA: TGTGCCAGCAGCCAAGGTTTTTCGGGAGGATTCTACGAGCAGTACTTC
V gene: TRBV20-1; D gene: .; clone size: many; J gene: TRBJ1-1; CDR3 protein: CSARDPRLNTEAFF; CDR3 DNA: TGCAGTGCTAGAGATCCGCGACTGAACACTGAAGCTTTCTTT
V gene: TRBV20-1; D gene: .; clone size: many; J gene: TRBJ2-4; CDR3 protein: CSAPRTAAKNIQYF; CDR3 DNA: TGCAGTGCCCCCCGAACAGCGGCCAAAAACATTCAGTACTTC
V gene: TRBV20-1; D gene: TRBD2; clone size: .; J gene: TRBJ2-2; CDR3 protein: CSARGGEVPTGELFF; CDR3 DNA: TGCAGTGCTAGGGGGGGGGAGGTCCCCACCGGGGAGCTGTTTTTT
V gene: TRBV18; D gene: TRBD1; clone size: .; J gene: TRBJ2-1; CDR3 protein: CASSTRQGTPSDVF; CDR3 DNA: TGTGCCAGCTCAACACGACAGGGGACCCCCTCTGATGTCTTC
V gene: TRBV10-3; D gene: .; clone size: few; J gene: TRBJ2-3; CDR3 protein: CAISESTGSLTDTQYF; CDR3 DNA: TGTGCCATCAGTGAGTCGACCGGATCCCTCACAGATACGCAGTATTTT
V gene: TRBV7-2; D gene: .; clone size: many; J gene: TRBJ2-1; CDR3 protein: CASSQHQAGSGNEQFF; CDR3 DNA: TGTGCCAGCAGCCAACACCAAGCGGGCTCGGGGAATGAGCAGTTCTTC
V gene: TRBV20-1; D gene: TRBD2; clone size: few; J gene: TRBJ2-7; CDR3 protein: CSARLAGGPYEQYF; CDR3 DNA: TGCAGTGCTAGGTTAGCGGGAGGGCCCTACGAGCAGTACTTC
V gene: TRBV5-1; D gene: .; clone size: many; J gene: TRBJ2-2; CDR3 protein: CASSSAKGNTGELFF; CDR3 DNA: TGCGCCAGCAGCTCCGCCAAAGGTAACACCGGGGAGCTGTTTTTT
V gene: TRBV29-1; D gene: TRBD1; clone size: many; J gene: TRBJ2-3; CDR3 protein: CSVEDPDRASADTQYF; CDR3 DNA: TGCAGCGTTGAAGATCCGGACAGGGCGAGCGCAGATACGCAGTATTTT
V gene: TRBV2; D gene: TRBD1; clone size: many; J gene: TRBJ1-2; CDR3 protein: CASSNTDRGGGYTF; CDR3 DNA: TGTGCCAGCAGCAATACCGACAGGGGAGGTGGCTACACCTTC
V gene: TRBV5-1; D gene: TRBD2; clone size: many; J gene: TRBJ2-1; CDR3 protein: CASSLGRRLAGFNEQFF; CDR3 DNA: TGCGCCAGCAGCTTGGGACGGCGGCTAGCGGGATTCAATGAGCAGTTCTTC
V gene: TRBV7-3; D gene: .; clone size: .; J gene: TRBJ2-7; CDR3 protein: CASSLRGSGAYEQYF; CDR3 DNA: TGTGCCAGCAGCTTAAGAGGGTCGGGAGCCTACGAGCAGTACTTC
V gene: TRBV29-1; D gene: TRBD2; clone size: many; J gene: TRBJ2-1; CDR3 protein: CSVRILADGGREQFF; CDR3 DNA: TGCAGCGTAAGAATACTAGCGGACGGAGGTCGTGAGCAGTTCTTC
V gene: TRBV19; D gene: TRBD1; clone size: few; J gene: TRBJ2-4; CDR3 protein: CASSTPAGTGYIQYF; CDR3 DNA: TGTGCCAGTAGTACTCCCGCCGGGACAGGGTACATTCAGTACTTC
V gene: TRBV2; D gene: .; clone size: few; J gene: TRBJ1-1; CDR3 protein: CASRTVEAFF; CDR3 DNA: TGTGCCAGCAGGACAGTTGAAGCTTTCTTT
V gene: TRBV5-1; D gene: .; clone size: many; J gene: TRBJ2-5; CDR3 protein: CASSLVQGSGETQYF; CDR3 DNA: TGCGCCAGCAGCTTGGTACAGGGCAGCGGGGAGACCCAGTACTTC
V gene: TRBV7-6; D gene: TRBD2; clone size: many; J gene: TRBJ2-2; CDR3 protein: CASSLLATNTGELFF; CDR3 DNA: TGTGCCAGCAGCCTACTAGCGACGAACACCGGGGAGCTGTTTTTT
V gene: TRBV28; D gene: .; clone size: .; J gene: TRBJ2-7; CDR3 protein: CASRVSGVYEQYF; CDR3 DNA: TGTGCCAGCAGAGTCTCAGGCGTATACGAGCAGTACTTC
V gene: TRBV6-5; D gene: .; clone size: many; J gene: TRBJ2-3; CDR3 protein: CASRTGRTDTQYF; CDR3 DNA: TGTGCCAGCAGAACCGGCCGCACAGATACGCAGTATTTT